A selection of T cell receptor beta chains follows, all from one sample in a study of T cell responses to AZD1222 COVID-19 vaccine. This table comes from immunoSEQ multiplex PCR, and its TCRdb copy is limited to in-frame clones, with some not included. Among roughly 270,000 clones listed, 94% were seen once. The sample was peripheral blood, taken 28 days after the second AZD1222 dose. These receptors all come from an adult who received the AZD1222 COVID-19 vaccine. CDR3s include the opening cysteine and the closing phenylalanine or tryptophan. Fields, in order: J gene, V gene, clone size, CDR3 protein. A clone size is listed for some rows: how often the clone was seen (once, few, many), or a class if it is expanded.

TRBJ2-2,TRBV4-3,-,CASSQSPMVGELFF
TRBJ2-5,TRBV4-1,-,CASSQPTSGVRETQYF
TRBJ2-1,TRBV28,-,CASSTSGVAYNEQFF
TRBJ2-1,TRBV18,-,CASSPRREQYEQFF
TRBJ2-3,TRBV2,-,CASSERAARLHTDTQYF
TRBJ2-7,TRBV2,-,CASSVYDSTHEQYF
TRBJ2-1,TRBV28,-,CASGEGGSYNEQFF
TRBJ1-4,TRBV30,few,CAWSKPQATTNEKLFF
TRBJ2-7,TRBV15,once,CATSRERGAPYEQYF
TRBJ2-1,TRBV7-2,-,CASSLEGHEQFF
TRBJ2-1,TRBV28,-,CASRQGFNEQFF
TRBJ2-7,TRBV6-2/TRBV6-3,-,CASSYSASGSSQYEQYF
TRBJ2-3,TRBV5-1,-,CASSLGQVASTDTQYF
TRBJ1-1,TRBV7-2,-,CASRDRNTEAFF
TRBJ1-5,TRBV28,-,CASSFARGGNQPQHF
TRBJ2-7,TRBV5-5,-,CASSFSTLRSSYEQYF